These 26 T cell receptor beta chains were all obtained from the same sample, sequenced in a study of spatial heterogeneity in lung cancer. From the 5' RACE reads, TCRdb called clonotypes with MiXCR, one entry per CDR3 protein. The table lists some 40,000 distinct CDR3 sequences, roughly 3% of them singletons. Time point in this sample: sample taken at primary tumor resection. The source was normal lung tissue next to the tumor, collected at surgery. These receptors were collected from a male donor with early-stage non-small cell lung cancer.

The sample holds many counts of this clonotype. The rearrangement uses TRBV12-3 or TRBV12-4 and TRBJ1-5; D uncertain. The germline V and J ends were trimmed by 4 bases and 4 bases, with 8 bases remaining between them. The length of the CDR3 is 13 residues. CDR3 residues: CASSYSGNQPQHF. CDR3 DNA sequence: TGTGCCAGCAGTTATTCGGGAAATCAGCCCCAGCATTTT.

At least ten counts were recorded for this clonotype. The rearrangement links TRBV6-2 or TRBV6-3 to TRBJ1-5, with D possibly being TRBD1 (6 bases). This CDR3 region has 15 residues. The germline V gene encodes CDR1 MNHEY and CDR2 SVGEGT. Trimming removed 0 bases from V and 2 bases from J, with 8 bases in between. This chain's CDR3 is CASSYSPGGNQPQHF. The CDR3 nucleotides are TGTGCCAGCAGTTACTCACCAGGGGGCAATCAGCCCCAGCATTTT.

There are many counts of this clonotype. The V gene is TRBV6-5, the J gene TRBJ2-5; D call uncertain. Germline V gene data show CDR1 as MNHEY and CDR2 as SVGAGI. The V gene lost 6 bases and the J gene lost 0 bases, with 11 bases spanning the gap. The CDR3 contains 14 residues. The chain's CDR3 is CASRPPEDQETQYF. The CDR3 coding sequence is TGTGCCAGCAGACCCCCTGAGGACCAAGAGACCCAGTACTTC.

The chain links TRBV20-1 to TRBJ1-2; D not certain. The CDR3 spans 16 residues. The V end lost 0 bases, the J end lost 0 bases, and 14 bases lay between the germline ends. Germline V CDR1 and CDR2: DFQATT, SNEGSKA (reference sequence). The CDR3 DNA follows: TGCAGTGCTAGAGATACAACGGGGATCGCTAACTATGGCTACACCTTC. This codes for CSARDTTGIANYGYTF.

V is TRBV6-5 and J is TRBJ2-5; possibly TRBD1 for D (5 bases). Germline lookup yields CDR1 MNHEY and CDR2 SVGAGI. Trimming shortened V by 8 bases and J by 2 bases, and 12 bases separated the two germline ends. The CDR3 has 13 residues. CDR3 sequence reads: CASSRQRQETQYF. In nucleotides, the CDR3 is TGTGCCAGCTCCCGACAGAGACAAGAGACCCAGTACTTC.

There are many counts of this clonotype. This chain uses TRBV7-3 with TRBJ2-1, with 7 nucleotides matching TRBD1. The CDR3 covers 12 residues. V lost 4 bases, J lost 7 bases, and 1 base stayed unmatched. Germline assignment: CDR1 SGHTA and CDR2 FQGTGA. CDR3 region: CASSSTGNEQFF. CDR3 DNA: TGTGCCAGCAGCTCGACAGGGAATGAGCAGTTCTTC.

This clonotype has a count of ten or more. The chain joins TRBV2 to TRBJ2-2; a possible D gene is TRBD1 (5 bases). Germline V CDR1 and CDR2: SNHLY, FYNNEI. The CDR3 length is 13 residues. The V and J ends lost 9 bases and 2 bases respectively, with 10 bases between them. Written as DNA, the CDR3 is TGTGCCAGGGGGCGCCCTAACACCGGGGAGCTGTTTTTT. Protein sequence: CARGRPNTGELFF.

Many counts were recorded for this clonotype. V usage is TRBV6-5 and J usage is TRBJ2-1, with D maybe TRBD1 (6 bases). The CDR3 consists of 12 residues. Germline V gene data show CDR1 as MNHEY and CDR2 as SVGAGI. V was clipped by 6 bases and J by 10 bases, with 13 bases between them. Here the CDR3 DNA reads TGTGCCAGCAGCATAGTCAGGGGCGAGCAGTTCTTC. Protein product: CASSIVRGEQFF.

This chain joins TRBV7-2 and TRBJ1-6; D gene unclear. From germline, CDR1 is SGHTA and CDR2 FQGNSA. Trimming cost V 5 bases and J 7 bases, with 12 bases left between them. The CDR3 has 14 residues. CDR3 sequence reads: CASSPGSNNSPLHF. The CDR3 region has the DNA TGTGCCAGCAGCCCCGGGTCGAACAATTCACCCCTCCACTTT.

This clonotype was detected only a few times. The chain joins TRBV6-6 to TRBJ1-2; 8 bases agree with TRBD1. The CDR3 consists of 13 residues. Per germline, CDR1 MNHNY and CDR2 SVGAGI (reference sequence). The J segment lost 8 bases and the V segment lost 4 bases, leaving 6 bases of the junction unmatched. The CDR3 coding sequence is TGTGCCAGCAGTTGGACAGGGCGATGGGGCTACACCTTC. Amino acids: CASSWTGRWGYTF.

There are many counts of this clonotype. This chain connects TRBV27 to TRBJ2-7; unclear D gene. V gave up 2 bases and J gave up 4 bases, with 9 bases separating them. This CDR3 spans 13 amino acids. CDR1 MNHEY and CDR2 SMNVEV come from the germline V gene (reference sequence). CDR3 amino acids: CASSLKPGYEQYF. In nucleotides, the CDR3 is TGTGCCAGCAGTTTAAAGCCAGGTTACGAGCAGTACTTC.

This clonotype came up many times. This chain connects TRBV18 to TRBJ1-1, with D perhaps matching TRBD1 (6 bases). The CDR3 sequence is 15 residues long. CDR1 is KGHSH, CDR2 LQKENI, per germline. V was clipped by 0 bases and J by 6 bases, with 14 bases between them. The CDR3 nucleotides read TGTGCCAGCTCACCACCTGGGGGGACAACGTCTGAAGCTTTCTTT. Residues: CASSPPGGTTSEAFF.

This clonotype was recorded many times. The chain joins TRBV7-2 to TRBJ1-5; the D is unclear. The CDR3 has 12 residues. V was clipped by 2 bases and J by 4 bases, with 3 bases between them. The germline gives CDR1 SGHTA, CDR2 FQGNSA. The DNA of the CDR3 is TGTGCCAGCAGCTTACAAAATCAGCCCCAGCATTTT. Translating gives CASSLQNQPQHF.

This clonotype was counted at least ten times. V usage is TRBV4-1 and J usage is TRBJ2-5; D might be TRBD1 (6 bases). Per the germline V gene, CDR1 is MGHRA and CDR2 is YSYEKL. The CDR3 loop spans 15 amino acids. The V end lost 3 bases, the J end lost 1 base, and 12 bases lay between the germline ends. CDR3 residues: CASSHFGQTQETQYF. The CDR3 DNA is TGCGCCAGCAGCCACTTCGGACAGACCCAAGAGACCCAGTACTTC.

The sample holds many counts of this clonotype. The chain employs TRBV6-1 and TRBJ1-1; no clear D gene. The CDR3 consists of 12 residues. The V and J ends lost 7 bases and 1 base respectively, with 7 bases between them. Germline lookup yields CDR1 MNHNS and CDR2 SASEGT. The CDR3 sequence: CASTDPNTEAFF. The CDR3 DNA is TGTGCCAGCACAGACCCGAACACTGAAGCTTTCTTT.

This clonotype was seen a few times. This chain joins TRBV7-2 and TRBJ2-4, with a weak D call TRBD1 (5 bases). The CDR3 consists of 16 residues. Trimming removed 5 bases at V and 6 bases at J, with 20 bases between. The germline V gene has CDR1 SGHTA and CDR2 FQGNSA. The CDR3 DNA follows: TGTGCCAGCAGCCCCCAGGGAAACCTTCCATTAAACATTCAGTACTTC. Protein: CASSPQGNLPLNIQYF.

This clonotype turned up a few times. The J gene is TRBJ1-2, the V gene TRBV28, with D perhaps TRBD1 (5 bases). The ends were cut back, 3 bases at V and 4 bases at J, with 12 bases in the middle. Germline V gene lookup returns CDR1 MDHEN and CDR2 SYDVKM. The CDR3 is made up of 14 amino acids. The CDR3 loop is CASSFLDSPYGYTF. DNA for the CDR3: TGTGCCAGCAGTTTTCTTGACAGCCCCTATGGCTACACCTTC.

There are many counts of this clonotype. The chain couples TRBV5-1 to TRBJ2-2; D uncertain. CDR1 and CDR2 from the germline V gene are SGHRS and YFSETQ. The CDR3 contains 16 residues. Between the trimmed V and J ends, which lost 3 bases and 3 bases, there was a span of 15 bases. CDR3 protein: CASSSFSVVDTGELFF. The CDR3 nucleotides read TGCGCCAGCAGCTCCTTTTCTGTCGTGGACACCGGGGAGCTGTTTTTT.

This clonotype has a count of ten or more. V and J are TRBV6-2 or TRBV6-3 and TRBJ2-3, with D maybe TRBD2 (7 bases). The CDR3 totals 14 residues. Germline V gives CDR1 MNHEY, CDR2 SVGEGT. The germline V and J ends were trimmed by 10 bases and 4 bases, with 18 bases remaining between them. The chain's CDR3 is CATGRGAGSDTQYF. As DNA, the CDR3 is TGTGCCACCGGTCGGGGGGCAGGATCAGATACGCAGTATTTT.

This clonotype has ten or more counts. The chain links TRBV7-2 to TRBJ2-1; 9 bases line up with TRBD2. This CDR3 spans 15 amino acids. Germline assignment: CDR1 SGHTA and CDR2 FQGNSA. The junction had 6 bases not matched to a gene; V was cut back by 5 bases and J by 4 bases. Here the CDR3 DNA reads TGTGCCAGCAGCACACTAGCGGGCGAATACAATGAGCAGTTCTTC. This sequence encodes CASSTLAGEYNEQFF.

The sample holds many counts of this clonotype. V usage is TRBV7-9 and J usage is TRBJ2-2; D is unclear. The CDR3 is made up of 14 amino acids. The germline V and J ends were trimmed by 3 bases and 2 bases, with 7 bases remaining between them. Germline loops: CDR1 SEHNR, CDR2 FQNEAQ (reference sequence). The CDR3 DNA follows: TGTGCCAGCAGCTTTGACTTAAACACCGGGGAGCTGTTTTTT. This sequence encodes CASSFDLNTGELFF.

This clonotype has at least ten counts. This sequence joins TRBV28 and TRBJ1-4; TRBD1 aligns across 9 bases. CDR1 is MDHEN, CDR2 SYDVKM, per germline. The CDR3 has 13 residues. J gave up 7 bases and V 9 bases, and 6 bases lay outside the gene matches. Written as DNA, the CDR3 is TGTGCCAGTAGACAGGGGGGAGGTGAAAAACTGTTTTTT. It specifies CASRQGGGEKLFF.

Worth noting for this clonotype: A much larger clone differs from this one at a single base, so this may be a read error. The J gene is TRBJ2-3, the V gene TRBV29-1; D perhaps matches TRBD2 (5 bases). The germline V gene encodes CDR1 SQVTM and CDR2 ANQGSEA. The V gene lost 2 bases and the J gene lost 5 bases, with 17 bases spanning the gap. The CDR3 consists of 15 residues. The CDR3 bases are TGCAGCGTTGAACAGTCGGGATACGCTTTAGATACGCAGTATTTT. Translation: CSVEQSGYALDTQYF.

Turning to this clonotype: This may arise from a read error, as a much more abundant clone is one base away. The J gene is TRBJ2-1, the V gene TRBV12-3 or TRBV12-4; no definite D call. The CDR3 has 13 amino acids. This chain's CDR3 is CASSPSKNNKQFF. The CDR3 nucleotides are TGTGCCAGCAGCCCCAGTAAAAACAATAAGCAGTTCTTC.

This clonotype was seen repeatedly, ten times or more. The chain links TRBV12-3 or TRBV12-4 to TRBJ1-5; D call uncertain. This CDR3 is built from 12 residues. Trimming removed 7 bases at V and 0 bases at J, with 4 bases between. DNA of the CDR3: TGTGCCAGCACCGGTAGCAATCAGCCCCAGCATTTT. Its translation is CASTGSNQPQHF.

The chain combines TRBV7-8 with TRBJ2-1, with 8 bases that match TRBD2. V gave up 7 bases and J gave up 0 bases; unmatched junction bases: 2. Germline V gene sequence: CDR1 SGHVS, CDR2 FQNEAQ. The CDR3 spans 14 residues. The CDR3 region is CASTGRASYNEQFF. DNA for the CDR3: TGTGCCAGCACCGGGAGGGCCTCCTACAATGAGCAGTTCTTC.